Below are 23 T cell receptor beta chains sequenced from a single sample in a study of shared clonotypes between healthy human individuals. Clones were sequenced by immunoSEQ multiplex PCR, and TCRdb holds only the in-frame ones, with some missing. The table lists some 2.1 million clones, approximately 94% of them singletons, with 0.9% to 1.4% in the top ten. Cells designated naive CD8 were CD45RO-negative and were positively selected for CCR7, with terminally differentiated effector memory CD45RA+ cells excluded. Source material: naive CD8+ T cells sorted from blood. The receptors originated from a man in his late teens or twenties in good health.

The chain links TRBV7-2 to TRBJ2-3, with 9 bases fitting TRBD2. Per germline, CDR1 SGHTA and CDR2 FQGNSA. V was pared by 5 bases and J by 2 bases, with 14 bases of the junction left unmatched. The CDR3 totals 18 residues. This CDR3 is CASSEGVAGVEHTDTQYF. In DNA, the CDR3 is TGTGCCAGCAGCGAGGGGGTAGCGGGAGTAGAGCACACAGATACGCAGTATTTT.

The chain combines TRBV27 with TRBJ2-3; D is unresolved. Germline-derived CDR1 and CDR2 are MNHEY and SMNVEV (reference sequence). CDR3 length: 14 amino acids. The germline V and J ends were trimmed by 2 bases and 2 bases, with 8 bases remaining between them. The CDR3 region is CASSLRSLTDTQYF. In DNA form, the CDR3 reads TGTGCCAGCAGTTTAAGGAGCCTCACAGATACGCAGTATTTT.

The chain employs TRBV5-4 and TRBJ1-2; 7 bases map to TRBD1. Losses at the gene ends were 2 bases for V and 8 bases for J; bases not matched to a gene: 9. CDR3 size: 14 residues. CDR1 is SGHNT and CDR2 is YYREEE in the germline V gene (reference sequence). Here the CDR3 reads CASSFQGGAEGYTF. Here the CDR3 DNA reads TGTGCCAGCAGCTTTCAAGGGGGCGCGGAGGGCTACACCTTC.

The V and J genes are TRBV28 and TRBJ2-3, with TRBD1 matching 9 bases. Germline values: CDR1 MDHEN, CDR2 SYDVKM. Trimming removed 6 bases from V and 5 bases from J; junction bases left unmatched: 9. CDR3 length: 15 residues. CDR3 coding DNA: TGTGCCAGCAGGTGGGACAGGGAGGGTAGAGATACGCAGTATTTT. Translation gives CASRWDREGRDTQYF.

The chain is built from TRBV11-2 and TRBJ1-2; the D is unclear. CDR1 is SGHAT and CDR2 is FQNNGV in the germline V gene. This CDR3 comprises 14 residues. Trimming stripped 1 base from V and 5 bases from J, with 11 bases between. As DNA, the CDR3 is TGTGCCAGCAGCTTAGGAGTGGGTGGATATGGCTACACCTTC. Encoded protein: CASSLGVGGYGYTF.

The J gene is TRBJ1-4, the V gene TRBV6-6, with 8 bases aligning to TRBD1. Per the germline V gene, CDR1 is MNHNY and CDR2 is SVGAGI (reference sequence). The CDR3 loop spans 15 amino acids. With V trimmed by 6 bases and J by 2 bases, 5 bases remained unmatched. The CDR3 protein is CASSLTGVTNEKLFF. CDR3 in DNA: TGTGCCAGCAGCCTGACAGGGGTGACTAATGAAAAACTGTTTTTT.

This sequence joins TRBV19 and TRBJ2-7, with D possibly TRBD2 on 6 matching bases. V gave up 4 bases and J gave up 3 bases, with 10 bases separating them. Germline V gene sequence: CDR1 LNHDA, CDR2 SQIVND (reference sequence). The CDR3 is 13 amino acids. CDR3 residues: CASSTQGLYEQYF. CDR3 sequence (DNA): TGTGCCAGTAGTACCCAGGGACTCTACGAGCAGTACTTC. Looking up the rest from reference TRBV19 and TRBJ2-7 gives the full variable domain: DGGITQSPKYLFRKEGQNVTLSCEQNLNHDAMYWYRQDPGQGLRLIYYSQIVNDFQKGDIAEGYSVSREKKESFPLTVTSAQKNPTAFYLCASSTQGLYEQYFGPGTRLTVT.

This clone was seen once. The chain links TRBV11-3 to TRBJ2-1, with unresolved D. This CDR3 spans 13 amino acids. Trimming left V 2 bases short and J 1 base short, with 3 bases between. The V gene's germline CDR1 is SGHNT and CDR2 YENEEA. In DNA form, the CDR3 reads TGTGCCAGCAGCTTATATTCCTACAATGAGCAGTTCTTC. It specifies CASSLYSYNEQFF.

The chain has TRBV9 and TRBJ1-2; no definite D call. The CDR3 extends over 13 amino acids. The V end lost 0 bases, the J end lost 6 bases, and 9 bases lay between the germline ends. Germline lookup yields CDR1 SGDLS and CDR2 YYNGEE. The CDR3 DNA follows: TGTGCCAGCAGCGTAGTAGGGTATGATGGCTACACCTTC. It codes for CASSVVGYDGYTF. Based on the CDR3 plus reference TRBV9 and TRBJ1-2, the full variable domain is DSGVTQTPKHLITATGQRVTLRCSPRSGDLSVYWYQQSLDQGLQFLIQYYNGEERAKGNILERFSAQQFPDLHSELNLSSLELGDSALYFCASSVVGYDGYTFGSGTRLTVV.

The rearrangement uses TRBV7-2 and TRBJ1-6; 7 positions match TRBD1. The CDR3 is 18 amino acids. The J segment lost 0 bases and the V segment lost 3 bases, leaving 8 bases of the junction unmatched. Germline V gives CDR1 SGHTA, CDR2 FQGNSA. CDR3 nucleotides: TGTGCCAGCAGCTTGACAGGGTTACCTAGCTCCTATAATTCACCCCTCCACTTT. Translation: CASSLTGLPSSYNSPLHF.

This clone was picked up one time. The CDR3 loop reads CASSPLDTGANVLTF. In DNA form, the CDR3 reads TGTGCCAGCAGCCCTTTGGACACTGGGGCCAACGTCCTGACTTTC. This chain connects TRBV2 to TRBJ2-6; perhaps TRBD1 as D (5 bases). Trimming pared 6 bases from V and 2 bases from J, leaving 11 bases between. CDR3 length: 15 residues. Germline V gene lookup returns CDR1 SNHLY and CDR2 FYNNEI.

This chain connects TRBV6-1 to TRBJ2-7, with TRBD1 identical over 9 bases. CDR1 and CDR2 from the germline V gene are MNHNS and SASEGT. Trimming took 6 bases from V and 4 from J; bases not matched to a gene: 7. The CDR3 is 14 amino acids. The DNA for the CDR3 is TGTGCCAGCAGAGAACCCGGGACAGGGTACGAGCAGTACTTC. Its protein product is CASREPGTGYEQYF.

The chain is built from TRBV19 and TRBJ1-1; D gene unclear. From germline, CDR1 is LNHDA and CDR2 SQIVND (reference sequence). The V end was cut by 10 bases, the J end by 3 bases, with 12 bases between. CDR3 length: 12 amino acids. CDR3 loop: CATSRYDTEAFF. The CDR3 DNA sequence: TGTGCCACCAGTCGGTACGACACTGAAGCTTTCTTT.

V usage is TRBV7-6 and J usage is TRBJ1-5, with a tentative D call TRBD1 (5 bases). Germline V gene sequence: CDR1 SGHVS, CDR2 FNYEAQ. The germline V and J ends were trimmed by 4 bases and 6 bases, with 22 bases remaining between them. This CDR3 has 17 amino acids. The CDR3: CASSSVAGTGSSQPQHF. The DNA for the CDR3 is TGTGCCAGCAGCTCAGTTGCCGGGACCGGGAGCTCTCAGCCCCAGCATTTT.

This chain uses TRBV9 with TRBJ2-5, with D perhaps TRBD2 (6 bases). This CDR3 is 15 amino acids long. Trimming removed 4 bases from V and 1 base from J, with 14 bases in between. Germline values: CDR1 SGDLS, CDR2 YYNGEE. CDR3 DNA sequence: TGTGCCAGCAGCCCCGACCGGGGGAGCCAAGAGACCCAGTACTTC. It is translated as CASSPDRGSQETQYF.

V gene TRBV5-6 combines with J gene TRBJ2-7; 9 bases map to TRBD2. CDR1 and CDR2 (germline): SGHDT, YYEEEE. The ends lost 2 bases at V and 7 bases at J; junction bases unmatched: 7. The CDR3 totals 14 residues. CDR3 DNA sequence: TGTGCCAGCAGCTTAGGCGGGAGGGCGTGGGAGCAGTACTTC. It is translated as CASSLGGRAWEQYF. Variable domain in full (rest from reference TRBV5-6 and TRBJ2-7): DAGVTQSPTHLIKTRGQQVTLRCSPKSGHDTVSWYQQALGQGPQFIFQYYEEEERQRGNFPDRFSGHQFPNYSSELNVNALLLGDSALYLCASSLGGRAWEQYFGPGTRLTVT.

The chain uses TRBV9 and TRBJ2-7, with 8 bases aligning to TRBD2. The CDR3 is 15 amino acids. Germline CDR1 is SGDLS and CDR2 is YYNGEE. Trimming removed 3 bases from V and 3 bases from J; junction bases left unmatched: 8. The CDR3 DNA sequence: TGTGCCAGCAGCGAGGGACTAGAAGTAGGCTACGAGCAGTACTTC. Its translation: CASSEGLEVGYEQYF.

CDR3 protein: CASSGTSNEQYF. The CDR3 nucleotides are TGTGCCAGCAGCGGGACTAGCAATGAGCAGTACTTC. The chain couples TRBV2 to TRBJ2-7, with 9 bases lining up with TRBD2. J was trimmed by 7 bases and V by 6 bases; bases with no gene match: 4. The CDR3 totals 12 residues. Germline V gene sequence: CDR1 SNHLY, CDR2 FYNNEI. Complete variable domain (other parts from reference TRBV2 and TRBJ2-7): EPEVTQTPSHQVTQMGQEVILRCVPISNHLYFYWYRQILGQKVEFLVSFYNNEISEKSEIFDDQFSVERPDGSNFTLKIRSTKLEDSAMYFCASSGTSNEQYFGPGTRLTVT.

The chain carries TRBV7-2 and TRBJ2-3; 10 nucleotides align to TRBD2. The CDR3 runs 16 residues. Germline trimming cut 5 bases from V and 0 bases from J; bases unmatched to any gene: 5. Per the germline V gene, CDR1 is SGHTA and CDR2 is FQGNSA. The CDR3 sequence: CASSPLAGPSTDTQYF. The CDR3 DNA follows: TGTGCCAGCAGCCCACTAGCGGGACCTAGCACAGATACGCAGTATTTT. Drawing the rest from reference TRBV7-2 and TRBJ2-3, the complete variable domain is GAGVSQSPSNKVTEKGKDVELRCDPISGHTALYWYRQSLGQGLEFLIYFQGNSAPDKSGLPSDRFSAERTGGSVSTLTIQRTQQEDSAVYLCASSPLAGPSTDTQYFGPGTRLTVL.

On this clone: Other DNA sequences in this specimen translate into the identical CDR3. The chain links TRBV2 to TRBJ1-1; D remains unclear. The V end was cut by 6 bases, the J end by 11 bases, with 10 bases between. Per germline, CDR1 SNHLY and CDR2 FYNNEI. There are 10 residues in the CDR3. The CDR3 sequence is CASSGIEAFF. In DNA, the CDR3 is TGTGCCAGCAGCGGAATTGAGGCTTTCTTT.

V is TRBV5-6 and J is TRBJ2-5; D call uncertain. Germline V gene sequence: CDR1 SGHDT, CDR2 YYEEEE. Between the trimmed V and J ends, which lost 2 bases and 0 bases, there was a span of 11 bases. The CDR3 has 15 amino acids. The CDR3 sequence: CASSFSTEYQETQYF. CDR3 sequence (DNA): TGTGCCAGCAGCTTTTCGACCGAGTACCAAGAGACCCAGTACTTC.

V gene TRBV10-3 combines with J gene TRBJ2-1, with D perhaps TRBD1 or TRBD2 (5 bases each). Per the germline V gene, CDR1 is ENHRY and CDR2 is SYGVKD. V dropped 1 base and J dropped 5 bases, with 6 bases sitting between them. CDR3 length equals 13 residues. Written as DNA, the CDR3 is TGTGCCATCAGTGAGTTGGGGGACAATGAGCAGTTCTTC. This encodes CAISELGDNEQFF.

Only one count was recorded for this clone. This rearrangement joins TRBV6-5 to TRBJ2-1; TRBD2 agrees at 9 bases. V lost 4 bases to trimming and J lost 4 bases; unmatched junction nucleotides: 5. CDR1 and CDR2 (germline): MNHEY, SVGAGI. CDR3 length equals 15 residues. CDR3 in DNA: TGTGCCAGCAGTTTTGCGGGGGGGACATACAATGAGCAGTTCTTC. Translated, it gives CASSFAGGTYNEQFF.